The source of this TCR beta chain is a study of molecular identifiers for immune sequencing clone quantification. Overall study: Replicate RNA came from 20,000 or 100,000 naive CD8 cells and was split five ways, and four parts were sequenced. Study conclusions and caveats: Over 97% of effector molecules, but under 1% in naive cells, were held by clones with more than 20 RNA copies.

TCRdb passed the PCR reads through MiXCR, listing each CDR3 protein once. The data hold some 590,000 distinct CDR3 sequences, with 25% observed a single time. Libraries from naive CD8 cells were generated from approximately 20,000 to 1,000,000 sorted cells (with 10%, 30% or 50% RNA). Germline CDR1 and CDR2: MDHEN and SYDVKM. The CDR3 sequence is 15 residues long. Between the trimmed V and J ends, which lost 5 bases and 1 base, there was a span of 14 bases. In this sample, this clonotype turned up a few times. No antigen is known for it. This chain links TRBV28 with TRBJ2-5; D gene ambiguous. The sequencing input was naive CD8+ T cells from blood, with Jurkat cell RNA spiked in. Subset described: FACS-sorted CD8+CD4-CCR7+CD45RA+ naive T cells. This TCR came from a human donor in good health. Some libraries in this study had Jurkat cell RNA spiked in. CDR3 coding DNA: TGTGCCAGCAGTATCGGGCGGTATATCCAAGAGACCCAGTACTTC. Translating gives CASSIGRYIQETQYF.